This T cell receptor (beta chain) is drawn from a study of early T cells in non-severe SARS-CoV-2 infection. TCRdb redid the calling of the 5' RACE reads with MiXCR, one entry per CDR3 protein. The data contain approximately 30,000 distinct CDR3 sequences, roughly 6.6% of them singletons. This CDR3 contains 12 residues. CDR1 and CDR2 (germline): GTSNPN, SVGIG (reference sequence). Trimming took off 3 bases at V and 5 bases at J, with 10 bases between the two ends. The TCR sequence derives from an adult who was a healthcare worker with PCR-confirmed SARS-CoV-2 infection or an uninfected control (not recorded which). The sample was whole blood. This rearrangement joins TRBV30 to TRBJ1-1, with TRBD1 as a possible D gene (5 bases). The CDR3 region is CAWSTGVTEAFF. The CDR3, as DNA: TGTGCCTGGAGCACGGGGGTAACTGAAGCTTTCTTT.